This TCR beta chain was obtained from a study of blood T cell repertoires in COVID-19. Germline trimming cut 3 bases from V and 4 bases from J; bases unmatched to any gene: 9. Looked up from germline, CDR1 is MGHRA and CDR2 is YSYEKL. This CDR3 spans 16 amino acids. Per the original methods: Estimated nucleated cell counts came from reference gene primer amplification. Sequencing was performed with immunoSEQ multiplex PCR; in TCRdb, only in-frame clones are kept and a portion is missing. V, J and clone size reflect that table, while D and trimming were determined from the DNA. The sample records fewer than 70,000 clones, about 82% being singletons. This clone was seen a few times.

The sequenced sample was peripheral blood. The V call is TRBV4-1, the J call TRBJ1-3; 7 nucleotides match TRBD1. This TCR derives from a man aged 50-59 years with acute or convalescent COVID-19. CDR3: CASSHGDRDGGNTIYF. In DNA form, the CDR3 reads TGCGCCAGCAGCCACGGAGACAGGGACGGCGGAAACACCATATATTTT.